Here is one T cell receptor (beta chain) with its context. The target antigen is unknown. In the original processing: In the immunoSEQ data, sequences were junction-only and lacked quality scores, so filtering differed. The repertoire was sequenced with immunoSEQ multiplex PCR; TCRdb's copy has only in-frame clones and lacks some. D and trimming were read from the DNA, whereas the V and J calls and clone size are those reported in that table. This table has approximately 2,300,000 clones, about nine tenths appearing once. These data originate in a study of shared clonotypes between healthy human individuals. Across the study: Each donor contributed plates that comprised three CD4 naive, three CD4 memory, two CD8 naive and one CD8 memory.

V lost 4 bases to trimming and J lost 2 bases; unmatched junction nucleotides: 11. The germline CDR1 and CDR2 sequences are SGHRS and YFSETQ. The CDR3 is made up of 17 amino acids. Whole-study results and caveats: Clonotypes shared by all four sorted-subset donors had higher generation probabilities than non-shared clonotypes.

Investigators divided CD4+ cells into CD45RA+ naive and CD45RA-negative memory subsets. The chain recombines TRBV5-1 with TRBJ2-7, with 11 bases identical to TRBD1. The origin of this receptor is a young man in good health. Some clones in this sample may be carry-over from other donors' samples. The material sequenced was naive CD4+ T cells from PBMCs. Stated subset: CD45RA+ positively selected. This CDR3 is CASSLGQGEFSTYEQYF. CDR3 nucleotides: TGCGCCAGCAGCCTGGGACAGGGGGAGTTCAGCACCTACGAGCAGTACTTC.